These T cell receptor beta chains were read from a single sample in a study of CD8 T cells in ankylosing spondylitis. TCRdb reprocessed the 5' RACE reads via MiXCR and lists one record per CDR3 protein. This repertoire shows 350,000 to 450,000 distinct CDR3 sequences, roughly a quarter found once; its top ten account for about 0.92%. The sample comprised blood, either unsorted or a sorted T cell fraction (not recorded which). These receptor sequences come from a male donor with ankylosing spondylitis. The CDR3 runs from the conserved cysteine through the conserved F or W. The D gene is left open where the match is weak. Some rows mark clone size as missing; the rest say once, few, many or name a class of expanded clone.

j_call d_call clone_size v_call cdr3_nt cdr3_aa
TRBJ2-6 . . TRBV19 TGTGCCAGTAGTATAAAGGGGACGAATCAGGCTGGGGCCAACGTCCTGACTTTC CASSIKGTNQAGANVLTF
TRBJ2-2 TRBD1 . TRBV11-2 TGTGCCAGCAGCGCAGGGGGCTCGGACACCGGGGAGCTGTTTTTT CASSAGGSDTGELFF
TRBJ2-7 . many TRBV7-2 TGTGCCAGCAGCCTATCGTGGGGGGAGCAGTACTTC CASSLSWGEQYF
TRBJ2-3 . . TRBV27 TGTGCCAGCAGTTTTGGGGCACCTAGCACAGATACGCAGTATTTT CASSFGAPSTDTQYF
TRBJ2-3 . . TRBV10-2 TGCGCCAGCAGTGAGGTGCTGGGCGCAGATACGCAGTATTTT CASSEVLGADTQYF
TRBJ1-2 . . TRBV14 TGTGCCAGCAGCCAAGCGGCAGACTATGGCTACACCTTC CASSQAADYGYTF
TRBJ1-1 . . TRBV3-1 TGTGCCAGCAGCCAAACAACCGGCAGCGGGGCTTTCTTT CASSQTTGSGAFF
TRBJ2-3 TRBD2 . TRBV20-1 TGCAGTGCTAGAGAAGGCGGGAGGTCGAGCACAGATACGCAGTATTTT CSAREGGRSSTDTQYF
TRBJ2-5 . . TRBV7-9 TGTGCCAGCAGCTCCCGGCCTACAGCAGGAGAGACCCAGTACTTC CASSSRPTAGETQYF
TRBJ1-2 . . TRBV12-3/TRBV12-4 TGTGCCAGCAGGCCCTATGGCTACACCTTC CASRPYGYTF
TRBJ2-5 . . TRBV11-3 TGTGCCAGCAGCCCAGTTTACCTGCAAGAGACCCAGTACTTC CASSPVYLQETQYF
TRBJ1-2 . few TRBV24-1 TGTGCCACCAGTGACCCCTTCAGCAACTATGGCTACACCTTC CATSDPFSNYGYTF
TRBJ2-7 . . TRBV27 TGTGCCCGGCGGCACCAGTGTTACGAGCAGTACTTC CARRHQCYEQYF
TRBJ1-1 . . TRBV15 TGTGCCACCAGCAGAGGGTACACTGAAGCTTTCTTT CATSRGYTEAFF
TRBJ2-1 . . TRBV18 TGTGCCAGCTCACCACCCCCGACACACAATGAGCAGTTCTTC CASSPPPTHNEQFF
TRBJ2-5 . few TRBV11-2 TGTGCCAGCAGCTTAGATGTACTCCAAGAGACCCAGTACTTC CASSLDVLQETQYF
TRBJ2-1 . . TRBV5-5 TGTGCCAGCAGCTTTAGGGGACGCTCCTACAATGAGCAGTTCTTC CASSFRGRSYNEQFF
TRBJ1-2 TRBD1 few TRBV18 TGTGCCAGCTCACCAACAACAGGGGATATACGGGGCTACACCTTC CASSPTTGDIRGYTF
TRBJ1-2 TRBD1 . TRBV2 TGTGCCAGCACCCCTGACAGGGTCAACTATGGCTACACCTTC CASTPDRVNYGYTF
TRBJ2-1 . . TRBV12-3/TRBV12-4 TGTGCCAGCAGTTTAGCGAGGACAGCAATGTACAATGAGCAGTTCTTC CASSLARTAMYNEQFF
TRBJ2-6 TRBD1 . TRBV12-3/TRBV12-4 TGTGCCAGCAGTCCACGGGACAGAGCCCCTTCTGGGGCCAACGTCCTGACTTTC CASSPRDRAPSGANVLTF
TRBJ2-2 . many TRBV7-7 TGTGCCAGCAGCTTAGCGGCGAGTGCGAACACCGGGGAGCTGTTTTTT CASSLAASANTGELFF
TRBJ2-1 . many TRBV5-6 TGTGCCAGCAGCTTGATGACCGGGGGTAGCAATGAGCAGTTCTTC CASSLMTGGSNEQFF
TRBJ2-5 . few TRBV5-1 TGCGCCAGCAGCTTGGGACAACCCATCGGCGAGACCCAGTACTTC CASSLGQPIGETQYF
TRBJ2-1 . few TRBV7-8 TGTGCCAGCAGCTTAGCCTCGAATGAGCAGTTCTTC CASSLASNEQFF
TRBJ1-1 TRBD1 . TRBV12-3/TRBV12-4 TGTGCCAGCAGTCCCGGACAGGGGTCCTCCATGAACACTGAAGCTTTCTTT CASSPGQGSSMNTEAFF
TRBJ2-1 TRBD2 few TRBV12-3/TRBV12-4 TGTGCCAGCAGTCTGAGACTAGCGGGCGGCTACAATGAGCAGTTCTTC CASSLRLAGGYNEQFF
TRBJ2-3 TRBD2 . TRBV11-1 TGTGCCACCGCTAGCGGGAGGGCCGTGGATACGCAGTATTTT CATASGRAVDTQYF
TRBJ2-3 TRBD2 few TRBV5-1 TGCGCCAGCAGCTTGGGGCCCGCCGGGGGGGGCACAGATACGCAGTATTTT CASSLGPAGGGTDTQYF
TRBJ2-7 . many TRBV12-3/TRBV12-4 TGTGCCAGCAGTCACGGGTCCTCCTACGAGCAGTACTTC CASSHGSSYEQYF
TRBJ2-5 . . TRBV11-2 TGTGCCTCGACGGTTGGGGGACACCTCCAAGAGACCCAGTACTTC CASTVGGHLQETQYF
TRBJ1-4 . . TRBV28 TGTGCCAGCAGGGGAACGGGAAAGACTAATGAAAAACTGTTTTTT CASRGTGKTNEKLFF
TRBJ1-3 . many TRBV12-3/TRBV12-4 TGTGCCAGCAGTTTCGGTGGAGCTGGAAACACCATATATTTT CASSFGGAGNTIYF
TRBJ1-1 TRBD1 . TRBV29-1 TGCAGCGTTCCCGGGACAGTGAACACTGAAGCTTTCTTT CSVPGTVNTEAFF
TRBJ2-3 . few TRBV7-2 TGTGCCAGCAGCTTAGGCGGACCCGGGAGCACAGATACGCAGTATTTT CASSLGGPGSTDTQYF
TRBJ1-5 . . TRBV20-1 TGCAGTGCTAGAATGGGGGAGGGCTTTCGGCAGCCCCAGCATTTT CSARMGEGFRQPQHF
TRBJ2-3 . few TRBV15 TGTGCCACCAGCAACCTCGGCAGACCCACAGATACGCAGTATTTT CATSNLGRPTDTQYF
TRBJ1-2 . few TRBV19 TGTGCCAGTAGTATCTCAAACTCGGGGGGCTATGGCTACACCTTC CASSISNSGGYGYTF
TRBJ1-1 . . TRBV7-2 TGTGCCAGCAGCTTAGTCGGGGGGGCGACGGCTGAAGCTTTCTTT CASSLVGGATAEAFF
TRBJ2-4 . . TRBV21-1 TGTGCCAGCAGGGGGCAGAGCAAAAACATTCAGTACTTC CASRGQSKNIQYF
TRBJ2-7 . many TRBV20-1 TGCAGTGCTAGAGGCAGGGTCTACGAGCAGTACTTC CSARGRVYEQYF
TRBJ2-1 . few TRBV6-4 TGTGCCAGCAGTGATTTATTGAGGTTCTCCTACAATGAGCAGTTCTTC CASSDLLRFSYNEQFF